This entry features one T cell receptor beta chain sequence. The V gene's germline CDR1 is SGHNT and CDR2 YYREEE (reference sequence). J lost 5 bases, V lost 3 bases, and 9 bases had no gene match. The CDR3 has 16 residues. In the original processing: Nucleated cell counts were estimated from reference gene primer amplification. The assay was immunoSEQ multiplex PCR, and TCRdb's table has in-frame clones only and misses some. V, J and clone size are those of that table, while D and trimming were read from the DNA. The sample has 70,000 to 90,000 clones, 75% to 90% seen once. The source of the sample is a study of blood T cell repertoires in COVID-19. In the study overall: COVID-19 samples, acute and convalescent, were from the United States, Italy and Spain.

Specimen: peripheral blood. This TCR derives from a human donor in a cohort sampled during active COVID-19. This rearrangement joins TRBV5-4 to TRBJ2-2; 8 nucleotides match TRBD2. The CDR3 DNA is TGTGCCAGCAGCTCCGGGCGGGAGGTTAGGACCGGGGAGCTGTTTTTT. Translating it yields CASSSGREVRTGELFF.